A selection of T cell receptor beta chains follows, all from one sample in a study of long-term antiretroviral therapy in people with HIV. The assay was immunoSEQ multiplex PCR, and TCRdb's table has in-frame clones only and misses some. The table includes some 16,000 clones, over 65% detected once. The sample in question was unsorted PBMCs, obtained 2.1 years after starting antiretroviral therapy. The receptors derive from a man between 35 and 55 years old with HIV. Both conserved end residues are trimmed from each CDR3. Each record gives: V gene, CDR3 protein.

v_gene: TRBV5-5; CDR3aa: ASSLRDRGDEKLF
v_gene: TRBV19; CDR3aa: ASSGGQDNQPQH
v_gene: TRBV11-3; CDR3aa: ASSLSGGSSYNEQF
v_gene: TRBV29-1; CDR3aa: SVEVIVTGELF
v_gene: TRBV6-6; CDR3aa: ASSFGTSEGNEQF
v_gene: TRBV2; CDR3aa: ASSVVGTGGYGYT
v_gene: TRBV11-2; CDR3aa: ASSLAGQGAGGYT
v_gene: TRBV10-3; CDR3aa: AISLTGLNSPLH
v_gene: TRBV7-2; CDR3aa: ASSLGPQVPSSPLH
v_gene: TRBV6-5; CDR3aa: ASSYSGENYGYT
v_gene: TRBV10-3; CDR3aa: AISPPGQLPYEQY
v_gene: TRBV5-3; CDR3aa: ARSFRRLISYEQY
v_gene: TRBV6-1; CDR3aa: ASNYSPMGEQY
v_gene: TRBV5-1; CDR3aa: ASSFAENTEAF
v_gene: TRBV19; CDR3aa: ASSMLGQGYEQY
v_gene: TRBV30; CDR3aa: AWSVLGSTEAF
v_gene: TRBV23-1; CDR3aa: ASSRRGWEVNTEAF
v_gene: TRBV6-5; CDR3aa: ASSYSYPGANTEAF
v_gene: TRBV7-9; CDR3aa: ASSLGQGSGYT
v_gene: TRBV7-9; CDR3aa: ASSKTGTGGNWDNQPQH
v_gene: TRBV11-1; CDR3aa: ASSLGWTRTIADTQY
v_gene: TRBV11-2; CDR3aa: GGGHDEKLF
v_gene: TRBV6-1; CDR3aa: ASSRLNTEAF
v_gene: TRBV30; CDR3aa: AWSVRAAPGAF
v_gene: TRBV7-9; CDR3aa: ASSGKHRVNHNEQY
v_gene: TRBV15; CDR3aa: ATSRDTGYNTEAF
v_gene: TRBV2; CDR3aa: ASAGQWNTEAF
v_gene: TRBV28; CDR3aa: ASSPGLEETQY
v_gene: TRBV5-8; CDR3aa: ASSPPGSWDEQY
v_gene: TRBV5-4; CDR3aa: ASSLQGAKNIQY
v_gene: TRBV7-3; CDR3aa: ASSLDRNTEAF
v_gene: TRBV30; CDR3aa: AWGDRAFSNYGYT
v_gene: TRBV27; CDR3aa: ASSLSSPYEQY
v_gene: TRBV5-1; CDR3aa: ASSSADNSPLH
v_gene: TRBV6-5; CDR3aa: ASSLGQNTEAF
v_gene: TRBV30; CDR3aa: AWRSYNEQF
v_gene: TRBV5-1; CDR3aa: ASSFSPAGPGTDTQY
v_gene: TRBV30; CDR3aa: AWSVIQREKLF
v_gene: TRBV5-1; CDR3aa: ASSLVIRSSYNEQF
v_gene: TRBV30; CDR3aa: AWSPLVPAGIQY
v_gene: TRBV2; CDR3aa: ASSEMTSGGRETQY
v_gene: TRBV7-8; CDR3aa: ASSLSTVSNQPQH
v_gene: TRBV27; CDR3aa: ASSFGLSNQPQH
v_gene: TRBV14; CDR3aa: ASSQEFTGGMNTEAF
v_gene: TRBV5-1; CDR3aa: ASSFGQGEGYGYT
v_gene: TRBV15; CDR3aa: ATSRDPTMNTEAF
v_gene: TRBV30; CDR3aa: AWADGSSYEQY
v_gene: TRBV30; CDR3aa: AWAPGTPEGEAF
v_gene: TRBV5-1; CDR3aa: ASGHGGAAYNEQF
v_gene: TRBV11-2; CDR3aa: ASSFSGGAFWDTDTQY
v_gene: TRBV13; CDR3aa: ASSRGQGVQPQH
v_gene: TRBV27; CDR3aa: ASSFWWNSPLH
v_gene: TRBV11-2; CDR3aa: ASSLEPANVLT
v_gene: TRBV7-8; CDR3aa: ASSLTAGTGSYSNQPQH
v_gene: TRBV7-2; CDR3aa: ASSSSFQQY
v_gene: TRBV7-8; CDR3aa: ASSQGFTSGSDTQY
v_gene: TRBV10-3; CDR3aa: AVGQGYDQPQH
v_gene: TRBV7-2; CDR3aa: ASSLGYLAGELF
v_gene: TRBV28; CDR3aa: ASSLGGSNYGYT